A selection of T cell receptor beta chains follows, all from one sample in a study of blood T cell repertoires in COVID-19. Profiled with immunoSEQ multiplex PCR; TCRdb holds only in-frame clones, not every one. The data contain some 150,000 clones, 65% to 85% of them singletons. The sequencing sample was made of peripheral blood. Receptor source: a human donor with acute or convalescent COVID-19. The donor label of this sample is uncertain. CDR3s include the opening cysteine and the closing phenylalanine or tryptophan. The D gene is left open where the match is weak. Size is omitted from some rows. Given values are once, few, many or a class for expanded clones.

V gene	J gene	D gene	clone size	CDR3 protein	CDR3 DNA
TRBV3-1/TRBV3-2	TRBJ1-4	TRBD1	.	CASSQAPGTGTEKLFF	TGTGCCAGCAGCCAAGCTCCCGGGACAGGGACCGAAAAACTGTTTTTT
TRBV5-6	TRBJ1-1	.	.	CASSHLGPGGTEAFF	TGTGCCAGCAGCCACTTGGGCCCCGGGGGCACTGAAGCTTTCTTT
TRBV4-1	TRBJ2-1	TRBD2	.	CASSPNGLIAGNEQFF	TGCGCCAGCAGCCCTAACGGACTGATAGCGGGGAATGAGCAGTTCTTC
TRBV5-1	TRBJ2-7	TRBD1	.	CASSQPGQAYEQYF	TGCGCCAGCAGCCAACCGGGACAGGCCTACGAGCAGTACTTC
TRBV30	TRBJ2-3	.	few	CAWMEDSTDTQYF	TGTGCCTGGATGGAGGACAGCACAGATACGCAGTATTTT
TRBV11-2	TRBJ2-7	TRBD2	.	CASSLGLAGGPYEQYF	TGTGCCAGCAGCTTGGGACTAGCGGGAGGGCCTTACGAGCAGTACTTC
TRBV4-2	TRBJ2-5	.	.	CASSQDSGAETQYF	TGTGCCAGCAGCCAAGATTCGGGAGCCGAGACCCAGTACTTC
TRBV2	TRBJ2-7	TRBD1	.	CASNGGQGLYEQYF	TGTGCCAGCAACGGGGGACAGGGTCTATACGAGCAGTACTTC
TRBV29-1	TRBJ2-5	.	.	CSFPGEGQETQYF	TGCAGCTTCCCAGGGGAGGGGCAAGAGACCCAGTACTTC
TRBV2	TRBJ1-6	.	few	CASKVGRGENSPLHF	TGTGCCAGCAAGGTTGGCAGGGGTGAGAATTCACCCCTCCACTTT
TRBV3-1/TRBV3-2	TRBJ2-1	.	.	CASSQGELGGEQFF	TGTGCCAGCAGCCAAGGGGAACTAGGGGGTGAGCAGTTCTTC
TRBV10-2	TRBJ2-5	TRBD2	.	CASSDSGGQETQYF	TGCGCCAGCAGTGATAGCGGGGGACAAGAGACCCAGTACTTC
TRBV6-1	TRBJ2-7	TRBD1	.	CASSDTGGDYEQYF	TGTGCCAGCAGTGATACAGGGGGCGATTACGAGCAGTACTTC
TRBV28	TRBJ1-1	.	.	CASSPEGVMNTEAFF	TGTGCCAGCAGTCCTGAAGGGGTGATGAACACTGAAGCTTTCTTT
TRBV30	TRBJ2-5	TRBD1	.	CAGDRAGRETQYF	TGTGCCGGAGACAGGGCGGGCCGAGAGACCCAGTACTTC
TRBV19	TRBJ1-2	TRBD1	.	CAQRRGQKYGYTF	TGTGCCCAACGGAGGGGGCAGAAGTATGGCTACACCTTC
TRBV7-9	TRBJ2-1	.	once	CASISDRGSSYNEQFF	TGTGCCAGCATATCCGATCGGGGAAGCTCCTACAATGAGCAGTTCTTC
TRBV19	TRBJ1-1	TRBD1	.	CASSFTGDLMNTEAFF	TGTGCCAGTAGTTTTACAGGGGACCTCATGAACACTGAAGCTTTCTTT
TRBV28	TRBJ2-7	TRBD1	once	CASSKDRGVLSYEQYF	TGTGCCAGCAGCAAGGACAGGGGCGTCCTATCCTACGAGCAGTACTTC
TRBV5-1	TRBJ2-1	TRBD2	.	CASSLPSGTVNEQFF	TGCGCCAGCAGCTTGCCTAGCGGGACGGTAAATGAGCAGTTCTTC
TRBV2	TRBJ1-4	TRBD1	.	CASGRTGTVNEKLFF	TGTGCCAGCGGGAGGACCGGGACAGTGAATGAAAAACTGTTTTTT
TRBV5-1	TRBJ1-5	TRBD1	.	CASSLTGTAYQPQHF	TGCGCCAGCAGCCTTACTGGGACAGCTTATCAGCCCCAGCATTTT
TRBV3-1/TRBV3-2	TRBJ2-7	TRBD2	.	CASRFMAGGPDEQYF	TGTGCCAGCAGGTTTATGGCGGGGGGGCCCGACGAGCAGTACTTC
TRBV4-2	TRBJ2-1	TRBD2	.	CASSQDWGLGAQSEQFF	TGTGCCAGCAGCCAAGATTGGGGACTAGGAGCCCAGAGTGAGCAGTTCTTC
TRBV10-3	TRBJ2-1	TRBD2	.	CAISESFSSGGARQEQFF	TGTGCCATCAGTGAGTCTTTTTCTAGCGGGGGGGCAAGGCAGGAGCAGTTCTTC
TRBV7-2	TRBJ1-5	TRBD1	few	CASSSSGTGGAGNQPQHF	TGTGCCAGCAGCTCCTCTGGGACAGGGGGCGCAGGTAATCAGCCCCAGCATTTT
TRBV18	TRBJ2-7	.	.	CASSPDRTEQYF	TGTGCCAGCTCACCCGACAGGACCGAGCAGTACTTC
TRBV30	TRBJ2-1	TRBD2	.	CASSREGYEQFF	TGTGCCTCTAGCCGGGAGGGATATGAGCAGTTCTTC
TRBV7-3	TRBJ2-1	.	.	CASSLGGLGEQFF	TGTGCCAGCAGCTTAGGAGGCCTCGGGGAGCAGTTCTTC
TRBV7-3	TRBJ2-3	TRBD2	.	CASSPGLASDTQYF	TGTGCCAGCAGCCCCGGACTAGCCTCAGATACGCAGTATTTT
TRBV7-2	TRBJ1-5	.	.	CASAGPTLQPQHF	TGTGCCAGCGCTGGGCCGACGCTCCAGCCCCAGCATTTT
TRBV2	TRBJ1-5	.	.	CASSERGLGNQPQHF	TGTGCCAGCAGTGAACGGGGTTTGGGCAATCAGCCCCAGCATTTT
TRBV5-8	TRBJ2-3	TRBD1	.	CASSPGQGPTDTQYF	TGTGCCAGCAGCCCCGGACAGGGACCCACAGATACGCAGTATTTT
TRBV25-1	TRBJ1-3	.	.	CASTQAGNTIYF	TGTGCCAGCACCCAAGCCGGAAACACCATATATTTT
TRBV19	TRBJ1-1	.	.	CASSTSWEDTEAFF	TGTGCCAGTAGTACCTCCTGGGAGGACACTGAAGCTTTCTTT
TRBV5-5	TRBJ1-1	.	.	CASSLGYSSMNTEAFF	TGTGCCAGCAGCTTGGGGTATTCAAGCATGAACACTGAAGCTTTCTTT
TRBV5-4	TRBJ2-5	TRBD2	.	CASSHSGGLQETQYF	TGTGCCAGCAGCCATAGCGGGGGTCTACAAGAGACCCAGTACTTC
TRBV5-8	TRBJ1-1	.	.	CASRRELNTEAFF	TGTGCCAGCAGACGGGAATTGAACACTGAAGCTTTCTTT
TRBV11-2	TRBJ2-5	.	.	CASSLDLGGETQYF	TGTGCCAGCAGCTTAGATCTAGGGGGTGAGACCCAGTACTTC
TRBV5-1	TRBJ2-3	.	.	CASSLEVQGGAADTQYF	TGCGCCAGCAGCTTGGAGGTGCAGGGGGGTGCAGCGGATACGCAGTATTTT
TRBV28	TRBJ2-5	.	.	CASSLLTGNFETQYF	TGTGCCAGCAGTTTACTCACAGGGAATTTCGAGACCCAGTACTTC
TRBV5-1	TRBJ2-3	.	.	CASSFGTDTQYF	TGCGCCAGCAGCTTCGGGACAGATACGCAGTATTTT
TRBV5-1	TRBJ2-3	TRBD1	.	CASSPTGPDTQYF	TGCGCCAGCAGCCCGACAGGGCCAGATACGCAGTATTTT